Given below is one T cell receptor (beta chain) in context. Its antigen is as yet unknown. The donor cohort consisted entirely of Caucasian adults residing in Nashville, Tennessee. Partitioning of CD4+ cells yielded a CD45RA+ naive subset and a CD45RA-negative memory subset. This record belongs to a study of shared clonotypes between healthy human individuals. The overall study: Contributing individuals were two females and three males aged 18 to 49.

Using immunoSEQ multiplex PCR, the repertoire was profiled, and TCRdb retains in-frame clones only, with some absent. The sample lists more than 2,000,000 clones; 90% to 95% were seen once. Study-level results: Memory subsets had estimated richness that was generally smaller than that of naive subsets.

This TCR derives from a man between 18 and 29 years old in good health. Some clones in this sample may be carry-over from other donors' samples. The sample taken for sequencing was naive CD4+ T cells from PBMCs. Subset defined: CD45RA+ positively selected.

The CDR3 loop reads CASSLRASPGETQYF. As DNA, the CDR3 is TGTGCCAGCAGCTTACGGGCTAGTCCCGGGGAGACCCAGTACTTC. This chain connects TRBV7-3 to TRBJ2-5; D uncertain. Trimming left V 2 bases short and J 5 bases short, with 15 bases between. This CDR3 comprises 15 residues. Germline assignment: CDR1 SGHTA and CDR2 FQGTGA.